This TCR beta chain was documented in a study of cytomegalovirus exposure and HLA in healthy donors. Study-level points and caveats: DRB1 showed the most TCR associations and HLA-C the fewest in a later analysis, as rates varied by HLA locus. Productive rates of about 87% or about 30% were seen for most TCR beta V segments in an earlier analysis. A missense DCLRE1C variant was associated with V- and J-gene trimming of TCR beta chains in a later analysis, and an independent cohort replicated the association. Cytomegalovirus status was reportedly diagnosed by the classifier with high sensitivity and specificity.

Trimming removed 2 bases from V and 4 bases from J, with 5 bases in between. The CDR3 runs to 12 residues. Germline lookup yields CDR1 LNHDA and CDR2 SQIVND (reference sequence). Researchers ran the PCR with 60 Vbeta and 13 Jbeta primers. The table came from immunoSEQ multiplex PCR; TCRdb's copy has only in-frame clones and leaves some out. This sample has some 110,000 clones, with around 75% found just once. Turning to this clone: Its antigen is not identified.

This TCR was recovered from a woman aged 30 to 39 in good health and CMV-seronegative. Sequences were obtained from PBMCs. The chain carries TRBV19 and TRBJ1-2; D gene unclear. CDR3 residues: CASSIFSYGYTF. The CDR3, as DNA: TGTGCCAGTAGTATATTCTCCTATGGCTACACCTTC. The entire variable domain, with the rest obtained from reference TRBV19 and TRBJ1-2, is as follows: DGGITQSPKYLFRKEGQNVTLSCEQNLNHDAMYWYRQDPGQGLRLIYYSQIVNDFQKGDIAEGYSVSREKKESFPLTVTSAQKNPTAFYLCASSIFSYGYTFGSGTRLTVV.